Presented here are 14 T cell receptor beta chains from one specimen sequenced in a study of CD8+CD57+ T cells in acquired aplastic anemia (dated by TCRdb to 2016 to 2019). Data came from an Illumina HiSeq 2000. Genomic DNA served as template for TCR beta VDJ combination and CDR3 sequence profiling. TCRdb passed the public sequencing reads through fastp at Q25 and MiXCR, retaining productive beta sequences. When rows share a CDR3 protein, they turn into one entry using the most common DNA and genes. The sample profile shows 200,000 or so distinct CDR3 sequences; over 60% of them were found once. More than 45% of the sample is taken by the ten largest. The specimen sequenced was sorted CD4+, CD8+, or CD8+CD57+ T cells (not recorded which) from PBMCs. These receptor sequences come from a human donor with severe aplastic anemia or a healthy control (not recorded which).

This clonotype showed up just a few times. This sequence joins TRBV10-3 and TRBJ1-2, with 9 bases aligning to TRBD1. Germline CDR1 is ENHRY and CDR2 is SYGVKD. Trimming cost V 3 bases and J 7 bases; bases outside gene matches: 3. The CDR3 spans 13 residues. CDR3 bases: TGTGCCATCAGTGACGACAGGGGGTTTGGCTACACCTTC. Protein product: CAISDDRGFGYTF.

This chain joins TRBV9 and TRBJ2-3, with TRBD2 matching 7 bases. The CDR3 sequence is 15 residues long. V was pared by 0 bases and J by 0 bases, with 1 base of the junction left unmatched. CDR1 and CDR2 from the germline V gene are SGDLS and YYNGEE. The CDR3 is CASSVGAGSTDTQYF. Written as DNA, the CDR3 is TGTGCCAGCAGCGTAGGAGCGGGAAGCACAGATACGCAGTATTTT. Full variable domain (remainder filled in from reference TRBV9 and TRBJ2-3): DSGVTQTPKHLITATGQRVTLRCSPRSGDLSVYWYQQSLDQGLQFLIQYYNGEERAKGNILERFSAQQFPDLHSELNLSSLELGDSALYFCASSVGAGSTDTQYFGPGTRLTVL.

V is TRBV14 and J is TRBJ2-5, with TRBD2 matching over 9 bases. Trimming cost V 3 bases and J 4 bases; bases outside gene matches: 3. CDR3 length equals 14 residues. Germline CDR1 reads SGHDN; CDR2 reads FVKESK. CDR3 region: CASSQQLAGETQYF. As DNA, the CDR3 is TGTGCCAGCAGCCAGCAACTAGCGGGAGAGACCCAGTACTTC. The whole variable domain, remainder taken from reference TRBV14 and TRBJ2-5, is EAGVTQFPSHSVIEKGQTVTLRCDPISGHDNLYWYRRVMGKEIKFLLHFVKESKQDESGMPNNRFLAERTGGTYSTLKVQPAELEDSGVYFCASSQQLAGETQYFGPGTRLLVL.

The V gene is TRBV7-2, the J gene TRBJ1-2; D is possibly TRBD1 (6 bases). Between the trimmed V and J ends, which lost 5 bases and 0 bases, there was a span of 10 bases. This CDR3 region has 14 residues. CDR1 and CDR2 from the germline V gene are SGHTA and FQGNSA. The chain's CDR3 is CASSPGQSNYGYTF. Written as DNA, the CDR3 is TGTGCCAGCAGCCCAGGACAGTCTAACTATGGCTACACCTTC.

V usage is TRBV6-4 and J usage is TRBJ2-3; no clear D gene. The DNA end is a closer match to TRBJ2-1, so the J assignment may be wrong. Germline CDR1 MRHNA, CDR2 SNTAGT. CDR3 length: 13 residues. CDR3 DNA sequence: TGTGCCAGCAGTGACTCGAGCACAGATACGCAGTTCTTC. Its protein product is CASSDSSTDTQFF.

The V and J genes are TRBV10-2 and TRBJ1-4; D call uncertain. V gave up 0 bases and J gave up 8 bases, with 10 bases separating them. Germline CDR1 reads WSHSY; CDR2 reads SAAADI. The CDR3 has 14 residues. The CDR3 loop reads CASSESREMEKLFF. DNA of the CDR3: TGCGCCAGCAGTGAGTCCCGGGAAATGGAAAAACTGTTTTTT.

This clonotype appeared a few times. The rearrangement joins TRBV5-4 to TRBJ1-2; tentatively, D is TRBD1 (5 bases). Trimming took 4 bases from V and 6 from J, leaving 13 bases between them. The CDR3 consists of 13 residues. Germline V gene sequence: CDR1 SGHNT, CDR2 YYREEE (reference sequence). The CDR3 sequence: CASSPGWGDGYTF. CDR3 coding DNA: TGTGCCAGCAGCCCCGGGTGGGGGGATGGCTACACCTTC.

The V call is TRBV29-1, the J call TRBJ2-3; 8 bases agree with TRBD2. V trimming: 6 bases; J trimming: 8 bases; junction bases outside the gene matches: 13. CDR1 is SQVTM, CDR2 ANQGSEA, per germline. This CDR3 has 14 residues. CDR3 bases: TGCAGCGTGAAGGAGGGACTAGGCTCTGTTACGCAGTATTTT. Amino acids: CSVKEGLGSVTQYF.

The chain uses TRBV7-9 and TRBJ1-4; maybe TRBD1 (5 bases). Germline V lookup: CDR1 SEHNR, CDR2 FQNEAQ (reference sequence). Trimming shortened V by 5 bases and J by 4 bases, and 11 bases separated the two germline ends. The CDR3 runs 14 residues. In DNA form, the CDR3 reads TGTGCCAGCAGCCATGGGGACCTTAATGAAAAACTGTTTTTT. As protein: CASSHGDLNEKLFF. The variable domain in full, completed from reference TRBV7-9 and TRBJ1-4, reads DTGVSQNPRHKITKRGQNVTFRCDPISEHNRLYWYRQTLGQGPEFLTYFQNEAQLEKSRLLSDRFSAERPKGSFSTLEIQRTEQGDSAMYLCASSHGDLNEKLFFGSGTQLSVL.

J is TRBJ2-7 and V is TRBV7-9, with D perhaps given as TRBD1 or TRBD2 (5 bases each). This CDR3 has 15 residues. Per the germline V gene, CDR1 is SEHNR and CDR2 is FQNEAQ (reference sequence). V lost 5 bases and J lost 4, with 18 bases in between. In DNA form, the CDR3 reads TGTGCCAGCAGCCAAGATAGGGGAGTCTTTTACGAGCAGTACTTC. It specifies CASSQDRGVFYEQYF.

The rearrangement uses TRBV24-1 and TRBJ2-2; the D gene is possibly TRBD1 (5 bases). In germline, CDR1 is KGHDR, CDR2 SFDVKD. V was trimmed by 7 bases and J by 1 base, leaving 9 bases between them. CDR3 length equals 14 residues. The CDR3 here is CATRGPRNTGELFF. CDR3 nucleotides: TGTGCCACCAGGGGGCCGCGGAACACCGGGGAGCTGTTTTTT.

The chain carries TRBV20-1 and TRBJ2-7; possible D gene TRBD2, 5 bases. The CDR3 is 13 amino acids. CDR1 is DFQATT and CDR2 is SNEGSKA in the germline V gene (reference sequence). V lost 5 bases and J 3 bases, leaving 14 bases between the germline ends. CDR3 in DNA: TGCAGTGCTGGAGGAGGAATTTACTACGAGCAGTACTTC. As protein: CSAGGGIYYEQYF.

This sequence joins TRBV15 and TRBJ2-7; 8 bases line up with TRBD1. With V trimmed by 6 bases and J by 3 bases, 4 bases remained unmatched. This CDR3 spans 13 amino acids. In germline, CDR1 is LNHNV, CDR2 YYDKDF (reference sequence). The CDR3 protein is CATRGQGFYEQYF. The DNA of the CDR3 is TGTGCCACCAGAGGACAGGGCTTCTACGAGCAGTACTTC.

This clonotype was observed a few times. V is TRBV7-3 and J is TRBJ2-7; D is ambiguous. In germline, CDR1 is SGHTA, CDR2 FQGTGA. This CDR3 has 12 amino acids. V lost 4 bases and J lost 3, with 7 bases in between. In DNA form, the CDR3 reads TGTGCCAGCAGCTCCCCAGTCTACGAGCAGTACTTC. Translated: CASSSPVYEQYF.